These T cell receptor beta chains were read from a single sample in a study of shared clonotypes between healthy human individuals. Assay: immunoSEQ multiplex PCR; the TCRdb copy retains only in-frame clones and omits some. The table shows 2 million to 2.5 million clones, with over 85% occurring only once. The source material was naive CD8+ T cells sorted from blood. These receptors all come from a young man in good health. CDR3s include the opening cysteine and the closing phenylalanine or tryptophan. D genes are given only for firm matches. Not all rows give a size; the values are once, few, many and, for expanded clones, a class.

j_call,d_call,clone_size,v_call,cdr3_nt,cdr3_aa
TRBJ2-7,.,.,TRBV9,TGTGCCAGCAGCGTAGGGGGACAAACGGACGAGCAGTACTTC,CASSVGGQTDEQYF
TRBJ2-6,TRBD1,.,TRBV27,TGTGCCAGCAGTTTAAGTCGCCAGGGGGCTCCGGCCGTCCTGACTTTC,CASSLSRQGAPAVLTF
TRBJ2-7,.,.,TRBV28,TGTGCCAGCAGTTTTTTAACGGGGGAGCAGTACTTC,CASSFLTGEQYF
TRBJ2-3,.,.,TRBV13,TGTGCCAGCAGCTTCGAGCGGAGCACAGATACGCAGTATTTT,CASSFERSTDTQYF
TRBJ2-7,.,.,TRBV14,TGTGCCAGCAGCCAAGACATGTCGGGATTCTACGAGCAGTACTTC,CASSQDMSGFYEQYF
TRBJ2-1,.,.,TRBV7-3,TGTGCCAGCAGCTTACAGGGTAGCTCCTACAATGAGCAGTTCTTC,CASSLQGSSYNEQFF
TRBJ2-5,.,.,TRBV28,TGTGCCAGCAGTTCACTAGGGGAAGAGGGGGAGACCCAGTACTTC,CASSSLGEEGETQYF
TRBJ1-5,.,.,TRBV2,TGTGCCAGCAGTATGCAGGGGTCTCAGCCCCAGCATTTT,CASSMQGSQPQHF
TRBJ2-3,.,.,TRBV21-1,TGTGCCAGCAGCATTCAATATGGGGATACGCAGTATTTT,CASSIQYGDTQYF
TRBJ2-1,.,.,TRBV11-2,TGTGCCAGCAGCTTCGGGCCCCCTAATGAGCAGTTCTTC,CASSFGPPNEQFF
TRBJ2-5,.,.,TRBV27,TGTGCCAGCAGTTTTTCGGGCGGGTTCCAAGAGACCCAGTACTTC,CASSFSGGFQETQYF
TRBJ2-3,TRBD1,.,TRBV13,TGTGCCAGCAGCTTAAGGGCAGGGGGCGCAGATACGCAGTATTTT,CASSLRAGGADTQYF
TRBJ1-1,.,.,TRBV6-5,TGTGCCAGCAGTTACCAGGGCGCAGGTAACACTGAAGCTTTCTTT,CASSYQGAGNTEAFF
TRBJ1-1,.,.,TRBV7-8,TGTGCCAGCAGCTTAGCGGCGTATGACACCCTGGCCGCTGAAGCTTTCTTT,CASSLAAYDTLAAEAFF
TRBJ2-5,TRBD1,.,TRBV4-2,TGTGCCAGCAGCCCCCGGGGACAGGGAAAGGGGACCCAGTACTTC,CASSPRGQGKGTQYF
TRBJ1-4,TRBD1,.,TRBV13,TGTGCCAGCAGCTACCGGACAGGGGGCGATGAAAAACTGTTTTTT,CASSYRTGGDEKLFF
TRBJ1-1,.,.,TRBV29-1,TGCAGCGTTGAAGGACCCCATATTTTCTTT,CSVEGPHIFF
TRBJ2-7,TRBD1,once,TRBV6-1,TGTGCCAGCAGTGAATCGACAGGGGTTCCCCACGAGCAGTACTTC,CASSESTGVPHEQYF
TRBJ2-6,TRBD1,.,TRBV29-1,TGCAGCGTCAAGACAGGGGCTGGGGCCAACGTCCTGACTTTC,CSVKTGAGANVLTF
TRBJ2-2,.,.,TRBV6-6,TGTGCCAGCAGGGGGATCGCTTGGGAGCTGTTTTTT,CASRGIAWELFF
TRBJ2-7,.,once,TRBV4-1,TGCGCCAGCAGCCAAGAAAAACAGGAGGACGAGCAGTACTTC,CASSQEKQEDEQYF
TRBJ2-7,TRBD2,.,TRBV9,TGTGCCAGCAGCGTAGACAGCGGGGGGTATTACGAGCAGTACTTC,CASSVDSGGYYEQYF
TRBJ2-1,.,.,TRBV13,TGTGCCAGCAGCTTGAAAGAACAGGGTTGGAATGAGCAGTTCTTC,CASSLKEQGWNEQFF
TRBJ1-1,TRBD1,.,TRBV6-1,TGTGCCAGCAGTGAATTGAGACAGGGGTTCGGCACTGAAGCTTTCTTT,CASSELRQGFGTEAFF
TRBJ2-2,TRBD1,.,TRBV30,TGTGCCGGGACAGGGAGCGCCGGGGAGCTGTTTTTT,CAGTGSAGELFF
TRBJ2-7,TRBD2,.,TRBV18,TGTGCCAGCTCACTTATAGCGGGTGAAAGGGAGCAGTACTTC,CASSLIAGEREQYF
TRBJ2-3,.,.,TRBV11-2,TGTGCCAGCAGCTTAGTCCTCACAGATACGCAGTATTTT,CASSLVLTDTQYF
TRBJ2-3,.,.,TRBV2,TGTGCCAGCACCAGGGACGCTCAGTATTTT,CASTRDAQYF
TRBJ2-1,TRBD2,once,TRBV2,TGTGCCAGCAGTCCTAGCGGCTCCTACAATGAGCAGTTCTTC,CASSPSGSYNEQFF
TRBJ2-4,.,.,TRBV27,TGTGCCAGCAGTTTAGCGGGCGGTGGGGACATTCAGTACTTC,CASSLAGGGDIQYF
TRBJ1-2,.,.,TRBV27,TGTGCCAGCAGTCCGAGGGGGGATCATTTCTATGGCTACACCTTC,CASSPRGDHFYGYTF
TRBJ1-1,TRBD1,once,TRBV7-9,TGTGCCAGCAGCTTTCCGGGACAGGGGGCTGAAGCTTTCTTT,CASSFPGQGAEAFF
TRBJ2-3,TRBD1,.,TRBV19,TGTGCCAGTAGTATAATAAGAGGGGGCGAAGCAGATACGCAGTATTTT,CASSIIRGGEADTQYF
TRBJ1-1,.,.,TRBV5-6,TGTGCCAGCAGCCCTATAGTGAACACTGAAGCTTTCTTT,CASSPIVNTEAFF
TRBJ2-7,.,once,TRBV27,TGTGCCAGCAGTCCTAGGGGAACAGGTTTTGGGTACGAGCAGTACTTC,CASSPRGTGFGYEQYF
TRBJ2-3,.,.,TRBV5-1,TGCGCCAGCAGCTTACGGGGGCTCGGCACAGATACGCAGTATTTT,CASSLRGLGTDTQYF
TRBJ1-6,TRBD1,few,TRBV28,TGTGCCACCCGGGGGACAGATAATTCACCCCTCCACTTT,CATRGTDNSPLHF
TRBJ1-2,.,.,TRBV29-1,TGCAGCGTTGATCTGGAGGGCGTCGGCTATGGCTACACCTTC,CSVDLEGVGYGYTF
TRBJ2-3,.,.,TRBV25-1,TGTGCCAGCAGTGATTTACAGGGAAGGGTAGGATGGGATACGCAGTATTTT,CASSDLQGRVGWDTQYF
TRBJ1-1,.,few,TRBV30,TGTGCCTGGAGTGGGGGACAACTAGGCGCTTTCTTT,CAWSGGQLGAFF
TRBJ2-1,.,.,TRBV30,TGTGCCTGGAGTGTTATAGGGTGGGGAGACAATGAGCAGTTCTTC,CAWSVIGWGDNEQFF
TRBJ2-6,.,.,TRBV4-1,TGCGCCAGCAGCAATGACGCAGCGACTGGGGCCAACGTCCTGACTTTC,CASSNDAATGANVLTF